Sequencing of this T cell receptor (beta chain) was carried out in a study of identical twins. Trimming left V 0 bases short and J 1 base short, with 15 bases between. This CDR3 spans 16 amino acids. Germline CDR1 is DFQATT and CDR2 is SNEGSKA (reference sequence). There are a few counts of this clonotype. Unique molecular identifiers were present on cDNA, and template switching added a universal primer site. TCRdb passed the 5' RACE reads through MiXCR, listing each CDR3 protein once. The sample holds roughly 1,500,000 distinct CDR3 sequences, around a third seen once. The gene calls are TRBV20-1 and TRBJ2-5, with D uncertain. The clonotype comes from a newborn girl in good health. Material: cord blood. The CDR3 sequence is CSARETPGWTQETQYF. CDR3 nucleotide sequence: TGCAGTGCTAGAGAAACCCCGGGTTGGACCCAAGAGACCCAGTACTTC.